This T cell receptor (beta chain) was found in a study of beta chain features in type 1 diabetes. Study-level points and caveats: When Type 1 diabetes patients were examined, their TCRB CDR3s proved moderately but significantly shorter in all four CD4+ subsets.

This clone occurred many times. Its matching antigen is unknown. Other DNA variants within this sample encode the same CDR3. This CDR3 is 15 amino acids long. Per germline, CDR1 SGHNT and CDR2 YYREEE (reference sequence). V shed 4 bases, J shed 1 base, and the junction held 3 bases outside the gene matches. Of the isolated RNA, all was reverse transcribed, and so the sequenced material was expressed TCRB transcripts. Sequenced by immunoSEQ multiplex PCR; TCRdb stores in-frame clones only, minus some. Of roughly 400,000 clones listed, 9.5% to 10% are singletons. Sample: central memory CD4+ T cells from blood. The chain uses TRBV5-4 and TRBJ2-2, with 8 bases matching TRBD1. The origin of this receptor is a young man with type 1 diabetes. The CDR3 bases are TGTGCCAGCAGCCCCGGGACAGGGAACACCGGGGAGCTGTTTTTT. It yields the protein CASSPGTGNTGELFF.